Below, 17 T cell receptor beta chains from the same sample are listed, as sequenced in a study of PD-L1 blockade in urothelial cancer. Method: immunoSEQ multiplex PCR; TCRdb's copy keeps in-frame clones and lacks some. Here the sample spans under 95,000 clones, 65% to 85% being singletons. Regarding time point: pretreatment peripheral blood. Sequences were derived from PBMCs, sampled around atezolizumab (anti-PD-L1) treatment. These receptors were collected from a man aged 60-69 years with urothelial cancer.

This CDR3 reads CASSLALLAGGPDTQYF. In DNA form, the CDR3 reads TGTGCCAGCAGCTTAGCCTTACTAGCGGGGGGGCCAGATACGCAGTATTTT. J is TRBJ2-3 and V is TRBV7-6, with 13 bases lining up with TRBD2. In germline, CDR1 is SGHVS, CDR2 FNYEAQ. The CDR3 runs 17 residues. With V trimmed by 0 bases and J by 4 bases, 4 bases remained unmatched. The entire variable domain, with the rest obtained from reference TRBV7-6 and TRBJ2-3, is as follows: GAGVSQSPRYKVTKRGQDVALRCDPISGHVSLYWYRQALGQGPEFLTYFNYEAQQDKSGLPNDRFSAERPEGSISTLTIQRTEQRDSAMYRCASSLALLAGGPDTQYFGPGTRLTVL.

The chain joins TRBV10-3 to TRBJ2-3; D ambiguous. CDR3 length: 11 amino acids. From germline, CDR1 is ENHRY and CDR2 SYGVKD. V lost 0 bases to trimming and J lost 11 bases, with 6 bases between them. The CDR3 is CAISESRWQYF. In DNA form, the CDR3 reads TGTGCCATCAGTGAGTCGCGGTGGCAGTATTTT.

This clone came up once. V usage is TRBV4-3 and J usage is TRBJ1-1; a weak D match, TRBD1 (6 bases). The CDR3 consists of 13 residues. The germline gives CDR1 LGHNA, CDR2 YSLEER. V was cut by 2 bases and J by 11 bases, with 15 bases left in between. DNA of the CDR3: TGCGCCAGCAGCCAATGGACCTTCCAGGGGGCTTTCTTT. As protein: CASSQWTFQGAFF.

J is TRBJ2-2 and V is TRBV19; 7 nucleotides agree with TRBD2. Germline-derived CDR1 and CDR2 are LNHDA and SQIVND (reference sequence). The length of the CDR3 is 14 residues. Losses at the gene ends were 5 bases for V and 5 bases for J; bases not matched to a gene: 5. In nucleotides, the CDR3 is TGTGCCAGTAGTCGGTCAGCGGGGACCGGGGAGCTGTTTTTT. As protein: CASSRSAGTGELFF.

J is TRBJ1-2 and V is TRBV13; 8 positions agree with TRBD1. Germline trimming cut 2 bases from V and 2 bases from J; bases unmatched to any gene: 1. The CDR3 contains 14 residues. The V gene's germline CDR1 is PRHDT and CDR2 FYEKMQ (reference sequence). In DNA, the CDR3 is TGTGCCAGCAGCTTAAGACAGGGGAACTATGGCTACACCTTC. Its protein is CASSLRQGNYGYTF.

This chain joins TRBV5-1 and TRBJ2-1, with 7 bases fitting TRBD2. The CDR3 loop spans 14 amino acids. V was clipped by 2 bases and J by 6 bases; unmatched bases: 5. The germline V gene encodes CDR1 SGHRS and CDR2 YFSETQ. The DNA for the CDR3 is TGCGCCAGCAGCTTACGGGGGGAGCGCAATGAGCAGTTCTTC. This translates into CASSLRGERNEQFF.

The V call is TRBV6-1, the J call TRBJ2-5; 8 bases align to TRBD1. V was pared by 5 bases and J by 5 bases, with 7 bases of the junction left unmatched. This CDR3 is built from 14 residues. Looked up from germline, CDR1 is MNHNS and CDR2 is SASEGT. In DNA form, the CDR3 reads TGTGCCAGCAGTACGGACAGGGTCGTGGAGACCCAGTACTTC. Protein: CASSTDRVVETQYF.

This chain links TRBV2 with TRBJ2-1; the match to TRBD2 covers 10 bases. The CDR3 has 16 residues. V shed 0 bases and J 4 bases; nucleotides not matched to a gene: 3. Germline V gene lookup returns CDR1 SNHLY and CDR2 FYNNEI. The CDR3 nucleotides are TGTGCCAGCAGTGAAGCGCGGACTAGCGGTTACAATGAGCAGTTCTTC. It specifies CASSEARTSGYNEQFF.

The chain carries TRBV13 and TRBJ2-5; 13 nucleotides agree with TRBD2. With V trimmed by 6 bases and J by 7 bases, 8 bases remained unmatched. The germline CDR1 and CDR2 sequences are PRHDT and FYEKMQ (reference sequence). The CDR3 is made up of 15 amino acids. The CDR3: CASRLAGGLKGTQYF. The CDR3 nucleotides are TGTGCCAGCAGACTAGCGGGGGGGTTAAAAGGGACCCAGTACTTC.

The genes are TRBV4-3 and TRBJ2-7, with 9 bases fitting TRBD2. Germline V gene sequence: CDR1 LGHNA, CDR2 YSLEER. The CDR3 totals 16 residues. The junction had 7 bases not matched to a gene; V was cut back by 0 bases and J by 4 bases. The CDR3 bases are TGCGCCAGCAGCCAAGATGGCGGGACTAGCTCGTACGAGCAGTACTTC. Translated: CASSQDGGTSSYEQYF.

The DNA for the CDR3 is TGTGCCAGCTCACCACTAGGGACAGGGGCCGACGAGCAGTACTTC. It translates to CASSPLGTGADEQYF. V is TRBV18 and J is TRBJ2-7; TRBD1 matches 10 bases. V was pared by 1 base and J by 5 bases, with 5 bases of the junction left unmatched. In germline, CDR1 is KGHSH, CDR2 LQKENI. This CDR3 spans 15 amino acids.

The chain carries TRBV7-2 and TRBJ2-4; no firm D call. Germline CDR1 SGHTA, CDR2 FQGNSA. Between the trimmed V and J ends, which lost 0 bases and 0 bases, there was a span of 12 bases. This CDR3 spans 17 amino acids. CDR3 in DNA: TGTGCCAGCAGCTTAGCGCCGTCGGGTCTAGCCAAAAACATTCAGTACTTC. This translates into CASSLAPSGLAKNIQYF. Based on the CDR3 plus reference TRBV7-2 and TRBJ2-4, the full variable domain is GAGVSQSPSNKVTEKGKDVELRCDPISGHTALYWYRQSLGQGLEFLIYFQGNSAPDKSGLPSDRFSAERTGGSVSTLTIQRTQQEDSAVYLCASSLAPSGLAKNIQYFGAGTRLSVL.

This chain links TRBV6-6 with TRBJ1-4, with a tentative D call TRBD1 (6 bases). The V and J ends lost 6 bases and 7 bases respectively, with 12 bases between them. Germline V gene lookup returns CDR1 MNHNY and CDR2 SVGAGI (reference sequence). The CDR3 is 13 residues long. CDR3 sequence: CASRLQGSEKLFF. Here the CDR3 DNA reads TGTGCCAGCAGATTACAGGGTAGTGAAAAACTGTTTTTT.

The CDR3 DNA is TGTGCCAGCAGTCGGGACACCACCGGGGAGCTGTTTTTT. Residues: CASSRDTTGELFF. The chain has TRBV6-5 and TRBJ2-2; weak D call: TRBD1 (6 bases). Trimming took off 5 bases at V and 4 bases at J, with 8 bases between the two ends. Germline CDR1 reads MNHEY; CDR2 reads SVGAGI. CDR3 size: 13 residues.

The V and J genes are TRBV4-2 and TRBJ1-1, with 9 positions matching TRBD1. With 1 base clipped from V and 3 bases from J, the junction kept 9 bases outside the gene matches. This CDR3 comprises 17 residues. The germline V gene encodes CDR1 LGHNA and CDR2 YNFKEQ. In nucleotides, the CDR3 is TGTGCCAGCAGCCAAGTAAACAGGGGGCGGACGGACACTGAAGCTTTCTTT. Its translation: CASSQVNRGRTDTEAFF.

The V gene is TRBV2, the J gene TRBJ2-5; TRBD2 aligns across 8 bases. The J segment lost 3 bases and the V segment lost 2 bases, leaving 14 bases of the junction unmatched. In germline, CDR1 is SNHLY, CDR2 FYNNEI. The CDR3 runs to 18 residues. The CDR3 DNA follows: TGTGCCAGCAGTGAACGGGGGGGAATCTGGTCCCGTGAAGAGACCCAGTACTTC. It specifies CASSERGGIWSREETQYF.

The CDR3 spells CASSSAGGPDNEQFF. The CDR3 bases are TGTGCCAGCAGCTCAGCGGGGGGGCCGGATAATGAGCAGTTCTTC. This chain uses TRBV5-6 with TRBJ2-1, with TRBD2 matching over 10 bases. The germline V gene has CDR1 SGHDT and CDR2 YYEEEE. Unmatched junction bases numbered 7, after V lost 3 bases and J lost 7 bases. The CDR3 runs 15 residues.